Below, 26 T cell receptor beta chains from the same sample are listed, as sequenced in a study of cytomegalovirus exposure and HLA in healthy donors. Both 60 Vbeta primers and 13 Jbeta primers went into the PCR. Only in-frame clones appear in the TCRdb table, and some are missing; sequencing was by immunoSEQ multiplex PCR. The sample contains roughly 150,000 clones, over 75% of which appear only once. Specimen: PBMCs. The receptors come from a man under 40 in good health and CMV-seropositive.

This sequence joins TRBV27 and TRBJ2-3, with 8 nucleotides matching TRBD2. Germline CDR1 and CDR2: MNHEY and SMNVEV (reference sequence). The CDR3 extends over 14 amino acids. V was clipped by 6 bases and J by 5 bases; unmatched bases: 7. The CDR3 is CASRPGLGGDTQYF. The CDR3 DNA is TGTGCCAGCAGGCCGGGACTAGGAGGAGATACGCAGTATTTT.

The V call is TRBV5-6, the J call TRBJ1-1; the match to TRBD1 covers 10 bases. The ends lost 4 bases at V and 10 bases at J; junction bases unmatched: 13. Germline loops: CDR1 SGHDT, CDR2 YYEEEE. The CDR3 is made up of 15 amino acids. The CDR3 region is CASSPPGTGAAGAFF. CDR3 sequence (DNA): TGTGCCAGCAGCCCCCCCGGGACAGGGGCGGCCGGAGCTTTCTTT.

V is TRBV27 and J is TRBJ1-2, with D hard to call. CDR1 and CDR2 from the germline V gene are MNHEY and SMNVEV (reference sequence). This CDR3 spans 13 amino acids. Trimming left V 8 bases short and J 1 base short, with 11 bases between. The CDR3 spells CASASHGNYGYTF. CDR3 DNA sequence: TGTGCCAGCGCCTCTCACGGTAACTATGGCTACACCTTC.

Turning to this clone: A junction boundary mismatches the germline segment, possibly from a read error. The V and J genes are TRBV5-1 and TRBJ1-4; weak D call: TRBD1 (5 bases). This CDR3 contains 15 residues. Germline V gene sequence: CDR1 SGHRS, CDR2 YFSETQ. CDR3 sequence: CASSLVRATNKKLFF. The CDR3 DNA follows: TGCGCCAGCAGCTTGGTCAGGGCTACTAATAAAAAACTGTTTTTT.

The table lists this clone with a count of one. The chain links TRBV9 to TRBJ1-2; the D is unclear. The CDR3 has 12 amino acids. CDR1 and CDR2 from the germline V gene are SGDLS and YYNGEE. V dropped 4 bases and J dropped 2 bases, with 6 bases sitting between them. In DNA form, the CDR3 reads TGTGCCAGCAGCAAATTAAACTATGGCTACACCTTC. It codes for CASSKLNYGYTF.

This clone appeared once. The chain carries TRBV5-1 and TRBJ2-5; 9 bases are a match to TRBD2. The trim removed 3 bases at V and 5 bases at J, leaving 8 bases unmatched. The CDR3 runs to 15 residues. The germline V gene has CDR1 SGHRS and CDR2 YFSETQ. This chain's CDR3 is CASSWASGVGETQYF. The CDR3 DNA reads as TGCGCCAGCAGCTGGGCTAGCGGGGTTGGGGAGACCCAGTACTTC.

The chain joins TRBV7-2 to TRBJ1-1; a possible D gene is TRBD1 (5 bases). Germline V CDR1 and CDR2: SGHTA, FQGNSA. This CDR3 has 14 residues. V gave up 0 bases and J gave up 7 bases, with 12 bases separating them. In DNA form, the CDR3 reads TGTGCCAGCAGCTTAGCAGGGGAGGTGAGTGAAGCTTTCTTT. The encoded protein is CASSLAGEVSEAFF.

This chain uses TRBV6-5 with TRBJ2-1; TRBD1 aligns across 9 bases. V lost 2 bases to trimming and J lost 4 bases; unmatched junction nucleotides: 3. Germline loops: CDR1 MNHEY, CDR2 SVGAGI. The CDR3 spans 15 residues. The CDR3, as DNA: TGTGCCAGCAGTTACGACAGGGGGAGTTACAATGAGCAGTTCTTC. Translating it yields CASSYDRGSYNEQFF.

The CDR3 region has the DNA TGTGCCAGCAGTTACGGGACACCTGGATATGGCTACACCTTC. Protein product: CASSYGTPGYGYTF. The chain carries TRBV6-5 and TRBJ1-2; a possible D gene is TRBD1 (6 bases). CDR3 length equals 14 residues. Trimming removed 2 bases at V and 5 bases at J, with 12 bases between. CDR1 and CDR2 (germline): MNHEY, SVGAGI.

This clone was picked up a small number of times. This chain connects TRBV2 to TRBJ1-1, with D unresolved. V lost 7 bases and J lost 4, with 10 bases in between. Germline V gene lookup returns CDR1 SNHLY and CDR2 FYNNEI. The CDR3 spans 12 residues. This CDR3 reads CASTTAGTEAFF. CDR3 DNA: TGTGCCAGCACCACCGCGGGCACTGAAGCTTTCTTT.

The chain joins TRBV5-6 to TRBJ2-2; TRBD2 matches 11 bases. The CDR3 spans 16 residues. Germline V CDR1 and CDR2: SGHDT, YYEEEE. V lost 0 bases and J lost 4; bases outside the gene matches: 2. The CDR3 region has the DNA TGTGCCAGCAGCTTGGGGACTAGCGGGCTCACCGGGGAGCTGTTTTTT. Protein sequence: CASSLGTSGLTGELFF.

The J gene is TRBJ1-4, the V gene TRBV27, with TRBD1 as a possible D gene (5 bases). This CDR3 is 17 amino acids long. Trimming removed 4 bases from V and 0 bases from J, with 15 bases in between. Germline lookup yields CDR1 MNHEY and CDR2 SMNVEV (reference sequence). CDR3 coding DNA: TGTGCCAGCAGTTCCCGACCTCCGGGGGCAACTAATGAAAAACTGTTTTTT. This translates into CASSSRPPGATNEKLFF.

This clone was detected once. The chain recombines TRBV28 with TRBJ1-2; 8 bases align to TRBD1. V shed 1 base, J shed 4 bases, and the junction held 5 bases outside the gene matches. CDR1 and CDR2 from the germline V gene are MDHEN and SYDVKM. This CDR3 contains 15 residues. CDR3 loop: CASSLSRTGTYGYTF. DNA for the CDR3: TGTGCCAGCAGTTTATCACGGACAGGGACCTATGGCTACACCTTC.

The rearrangement joins TRBV27 to TRBJ1-6; TRBD1 matches 8 bases. Per germline, CDR1 MNHEY and CDR2 SMNVEV (reference sequence). The CDR3 loop spans 18 amino acids. V shed 6 bases and J 0 bases; nucleotides not matched to a gene: 10. The chain's CDR3 is CASRGDRDRSSYNSPLHF. CDR3 DNA: TGTGCCAGCAGGGGGGACCGGGACAGGTCCTCCTATAATTCACCCCTCCACTTT.

The V gene is TRBV27, the J gene TRBJ1-3, with a tentative D call TRBD1 (6 bases). V was cut by 4 bases and J by 0 bases, with 10 bases left in between. CDR1 and CDR2 (germline): MNHEY, SMNVEV (reference sequence). This CDR3 comprises 15 residues. The CDR3 nucleotides read TGTGCCAGCAGTTCCCAGGGGAGCTCTGGAAACACCATATATTTT. This codes for CASSSQGSSGNTIYF.

This clone was observed once. The chain has TRBV18 and TRBJ1-5; no clear D. This CDR3 region has 14 residues. The V and J ends lost 3 bases and 3 bases respectively, with 9 bases between them. The germline CDR1 and CDR2 sequences are KGHSH and LQKENI. In DNA, the CDR3 is TGTGCCAGCTCACCGTTCCAGGACAATCAGCCCCAGCATTTT. Protein: CASSPFQDNQPQHF.

As concerns this clone: A read error may produce the germline difference seen at one junction end. The chain couples TRBV2 to TRBJ2-6, with TRBD1 as a possible D gene (5 bases). CDR1 is SNHLY and CDR2 is FYNNEI in the germline V gene. This CDR3 has 15 amino acids. For the CDR3, the DNA is TGTGCCAGCAGTGAACTAGTTGCTGGGGCCAACGGCCTGACTTTC. Encoded protein: CASSELVAGANGLTF.

This chain joins TRBV5-1 and TRBJ2-3, with 8 bases aligning to TRBD2. V was pared by 2 bases and J by 5 bases, with 7 bases of the junction left unmatched. The CDR3 runs 15 residues. Germline values: CDR1 SGHRS, CDR2 YFSETQ. The DNA for the CDR3 is TGCGCCAGCAGCTTTGCGGCGGGAGGATTAGATACGCAGTATTTT. Translated, it gives CASSFAAGGLDTQYF.

This chain connects TRBV7-6 to TRBJ2-7; 7 bases are a match to TRBD1. V lost 5 bases, J lost 3 bases, and 13 bases stayed unmatched. Germline V lookup: CDR1 SGHVS, CDR2 FNYEAQ. The CDR3 loop spans 16 amino acids. The CDR3 DNA sequence: TGTGCCAGCAGCCTCAGAAGGGACAGAGCCTACTACGAGCAGTACTTC. This encodes CASSLRRDRAYYEQYF.

V and J are TRBV7-2 and TRBJ2-7; no firm D call. The CDR3 runs 14 residues. The V end was cut by 1 base, the J end by 0 bases, with 7 bases between. Germline lookup yields CDR1 SGHTA and CDR2 FQGNSA. As DNA, the CDR3 is TGTGCCAGCAGCTTAGTTGACAACTCCTACGAGCAGTACTTC. Protein product: CASSLVDNSYEQYF.

This chain links TRBV2 with TRBJ1-6; TRBD1 aligns across 8 bases. This CDR3 has 14 amino acids. Germline V gene sequence: CDR1 SNHLY, CDR2 FYNNEI. V lost 6 bases to trimming and J lost 9 bases; unmatched junction nucleotides: 7. CDR3 sequence reads: CASSRQGKGSPLHF. CDR3 DNA: TGTGCCAGCAGCCGACAGGGGAAGGGTTCACCCCTCCACTTT.

The rearrangement uses TRBV19 and TRBJ2-7; the match to TRBD1 covers 11 bases. This CDR3 contains 14 residues. V lost 6 bases to trimming and J lost 3 bases; unmatched junction nucleotides: 4. CDR1 and CDR2 (germline): LNHDA, SQIVND (reference sequence). The CDR3 loop reads CASSPGQGDYEQYF. DNA of the CDR3: TGTGCCAGTAGCCCGGGACAGGGGGACTACGAGCAGTACTTC.

This clone came up a few times. This chain joins TRBV9 and TRBJ1-5, with a tentative D call TRBD1 (5 bases). The CDR3 spans 16 residues. V lost 1 base and J 4 bases, leaving 15 bases between the germline ends. CDR1 and CDR2 from the germline V gene are SGDLS and YYNGEE. The CDR3 reads CASSVNPGQTNQPQHF. CDR3 bases: TGTGCCAGCAGCGTAAACCCAGGGCAGACGAATCAGCCCCAGCATTTT.

This chain uses TRBV27 with TRBJ1-1, with unresolved D. There are 14 residues in the CDR3. Germline assignment: CDR1 MNHEY and CDR2 SMNVEV (reference sequence). Trimming cost V 2 bases and J 1 base, with 8 bases left between them. The CDR3 region is CASSLIQSNTEAFF. CDR3 DNA sequence: TGTGCCAGCAGTTTAATACAGTCGAACACTGAAGCTTTCTTT.

The V call is TRBV28, the J call TRBJ2-1; 7 bases match TRBD1. The CDR3 is made up of 16 amino acids. Germline V gene sequence: CDR1 MDHEN, CDR2 SYDVKM. V was pared by 7 bases and J by 14 bases, with 23 bases of the junction left unmatched. CDR3 coding DNA: TGTGCCAGCACCCGGCCGGGGACAGTAAGTAACCGAAGTAAGTTCTTC. Encoded protein: CASTRPGTVSNRSKFF.

The chain recombines TRBV6-6 with TRBJ2-5; D gene uncertain. Germline CDR1 MNHNY, CDR2 SVGAGI (reference sequence). This CDR3 is built from 14 residues. The ends were cut back, 3 bases at V and 3 bases at J, with 11 bases in the middle. CDR3 sequence: CASSYSGTKETQYF. The CDR3 DNA is TGTGCCAGCAGTTATTCAGGAACCAAAGAGACCCAGTACTTC.